The rows below give T cell receptor beta chains drawn from one sample of a study of beta chain features in type 1 diabetes. Libraries were prepared by immunoSEQ multiplex PCR; TCRdb keeps only in-frame clonotypes and omits some of them. The sample carries around 280,000 clones, about 7.8% recorded once. Material: central memory CD4+ T cells from blood. Receptor source: a woman younger than 30 in good health. CDR3s include the opening cysteine and the closing phenylalanine or tryptophan. The D gene is left open where the match is weak. Clone size is shown for a subset of rows, as once, few, many or a class of expanded clone.

cdr3_aa	cdr3_nt	d_call	j_call	clone_size	v_call
CASSTPGSSTYNSPLHF	TGTGCCAGCAGCACCCCGGGGAGTAGCACCTATAATTCACCCCTCCACTTT	.	TRBJ1-6	few	TRBV7-9
CASSEGSVLETQYF	TGTGCCAGCAGCGAGGGGTCAGTGCTGGAGACCCAGTACTTC	.	TRBJ2-5	many	TRBV7-2
CASSQAGSGDRGRWGYTF	TGCGCCAGCAGCCAAGCCGGTAGCGGGGACAGGGGACGTTGGGGCTACACCTTC	TRBD1	TRBJ1-2	.	TRBV4-3
CASSRNSGDTQYF	TGTGCCAGCAGCCGAAACTCGGGAGATACGCAGTATTTT	.	TRBJ2-3	.	TRBV7-3
CAIRDSFGDYNEQFF	TGTGCCATCAGAGACTCTTTTGGGGACTACAATGAGCAGTTCTTC	.	TRBJ2-1	.	TRBV10-3
CSAWTAHTGELFF	TGCAGCGCTTGGACAGCACACACCGGGGAGCTGTTTTTT	.	TRBJ2-2	.	TRBV29-1
CASTRGQGGTGELFF	TGTGCCAGCACTCGGGGACAGGGCGGAACCGGGGAGCTGTTTTTT	TRBD1	TRBJ2-2	many	TRBV6-6
CASSLRQGNVLTF	TGTGCCAGCAGCTTAAGGCAGGGCAACGTCCTGACTTTC	.	TRBJ2-6	.	TRBV7-7
CASSFGQGDGYTF	TGTGCCAGCAGCTTTGGGCAGGGTGATGGCTACACCTTC	.	TRBJ1-2	.	TRBV7-2
CASSWLAGVFETQYF	TGTGCCAGCAGCTGGCTAGCGGGAGTTTTCGAGACCCAGTACTTC	TRBD2	TRBJ2-5	.	TRBV7-2
CASSFSGENTEAFF	TGTGCCAGCAGCTTTTCCGGAGAGAACACTGAAGCTTTCTTT	.	TRBJ1-1	many	TRBV5-8
CASSFQLAWGNNEQFF	TGTGCCAGCAGTTTCCAACTAGCATGGGGGAACAATGAGCAGTTCTTC	.	TRBJ2-1	.	TRBV6-6
CASSQDFSLNEKLFF	TGCGCCAGCAGCCAAGATTTTAGCCTTAATGAAAAACTGTTTTTT	.	TRBJ1-4	.	TRBV4-3